Following are 22 T cell receptor beta chains from one sample sequenced in a study of CD8+ T cells in alopecia areata. Sequencing used cDNA as its template, made by extracting RNA and reverse transcribing it. Assay used: immunoSEQ multiplex PCR; TCRdb lists only in-frame clones, some missing. The table has 150,000 to 200,000 clones, 50% to 60% seen once. The material sequenced was CD4+ T cells sorted from blood, taken at week 0. The source of these receptors is a human donor with alopecia areata.

This chain links TRBV30 with TRBJ2-7, with D maybe TRBD2 (5 bases). CDR1 GTSNPN and CDR2 SVGIG come from the germline V gene (reference sequence). Trimming left V 4 bases short and J 6 bases short, with 10 bases between. This CDR3 has 11 residues. Written as DNA, the CDR3 is TGTGCCTGGACTCTCGCGGGCGAGCAGTACTTC. Translated: CAWTLAGEQYF.

There are a few counts of this clone. CDR3 protein: CASRPQGAETQYF. In nucleotides, the CDR3 is TGCGCCAGTCGCCCACAGGGGGCTGAGACCCAGTACTTC. V gene TRBV5-1 combines with J gene TRBJ2-5; 9 nucleotides line up with TRBD1. CDR1 and CDR2 from the germline V gene are SGHRS and YFSETQ. The CDR3 is 13 amino acids. V trimming: 8 bases; J trimming: 5 bases; junction bases outside the gene matches: 7.

The chain has TRBV5-6 and TRBJ2-3, with a possible D match to TRBD2 (6 bases). The length of the CDR3 is 17 residues. Germline V gives CDR1 SGHDT, CDR2 YYEEEE. V was cut by 3 bases and J by 4 bases, with 21 bases left in between. CDR3 in amino acids: CASSSGPGYSGADTQYF. CDR3 DNA sequence: TGTGCCAGCAGCTCGGGCCCAGGATACTCGGGAGCAGATACGCAGTATTTT. Variable domain in full (rest from reference TRBV5-6 and TRBJ2-3): DAGVTQSPTHLIKTRGQQVTLRCSPKSGHDTVSWYQQALGQGPQFIFQYYEEEERQRGNFPDRFSGHQFPNYSSELNVNALLLGDSALYLCASSSGPGYSGADTQYFGPGTRLTVL.

This clone has just a few counts. The genes are TRBV13 and TRBJ2-5; D possibly matches TRBD1 or TRBD2 (5 bases each). The germline V gene has CDR1 PRHDT and CDR2 FYEKMQ (reference sequence). The germline V and J ends were trimmed by 4 bases and 5 bases, with 14 bases remaining between them. There are 14 residues in the CDR3. In DNA, the CDR3 is TGTGCCAGCAGCTCCCTAACGTGGGGGGAGACCCAGTACTTC. This translates into CASSSLTWGETQYF.

This clone came up once. The chain recombines TRBV5-1 with TRBJ2-1; D is perhaps TRBD1 (8 bases). The CDR3 contains 16 residues. V dropped 2 bases and J dropped 3 bases, with 15 bases sitting between them. CDR1 and CDR2 (germline): SGHRS, YFSETQ. The CDR3 DNA sequence: TGCGCCAGCAGCTTACAGGGGGGGCCCCTCTACAATGAGCAGTTCTTC. Protein sequence: CASSLQGGPLYNEQFF.

This chain joins TRBV7-2 and TRBJ2-3, with TRBD2 matching 9 bases. There are 16 residues in the CDR3. The trim removed 2 bases at V and 2 bases at J, leaving 5 bases unmatched. Germline V CDR1 and CDR2: SGHTA, FQGNSA. In nucleotides, the CDR3 is TGTGCCAGCAGCTTAACAGGCGGGGGGGCCACAGATACGCAGTATTTT. It specifies CASSLTGGGATDTQYF.

This rearrangement joins TRBV4-1 to TRBJ2-3; D assignment may be TRBD1 or TRBD2 (5 bases each). Germline CDR1 MGHRA, CDR2 YSYEKL. This CDR3 contains 16 residues. V lost 2 bases and J 6 bases, leaving 18 bases between the germline ends. CDR3: CASSQQGPRARDTQYF. The CDR3 DNA sequence: TGCGCCAGCAGCCAACAGGGACCACGAGCTCGGGATACGCAGTATTTT.

The chain couples TRBV11-2 to TRBJ2-3, with 11 bases that match TRBD2. There are 17 residues in the CDR3. The germline V gene has CDR1 SGHAT and CDR2 FQNNGV. Losses at the gene ends were 8 bases for V and 2 bases for J; bases not matched to a gene: 12. This chain's CDR3 is CASRLGTSGTFTDTQYF. The CDR3 region has the DNA TGTGCCAGCCGGTTGGGGACTAGCGGTACCTTCACAGATACGCAGTATTTT.

CDR3 DNA: TGTGCCAGCAGTACCGAATGGGGTCGGTACGAGCAGTACTTC. This translates into CASSTEWGRYEQYF. V and J are TRBV6-5 and TRBJ2-7; D call uncertain. Per the germline V gene, CDR1 is MNHEY and CDR2 is SVGAGI. V lost 5 bases and J 4 bases, leaving 15 bases between the germline ends. The CDR3 sequence is 14 residues long.

The CDR3 DNA sequence: TGTGCCAGCCGCCAATGGGTTGACAGGGCCGCATCCTATGGCTACACCTTC. It specifies CASRQWVDRAASYGYTF. The chain joins TRBV27 to TRBJ1-2, with 7 bases aligning to TRBD1. Germline loops: CDR1 MNHEY, CDR2 SMNVEV (reference sequence). V gave up 8 bases and J gave up 4 bases; unmatched junction bases: 19. The CDR3 consists of 17 residues.

V and J are TRBV29-1 and TRBJ1-2; 9 bases agree with TRBD1. The CDR3 covers 13 residues. Losses at the gene ends were 5 bases for V and 7 bases for J; bases not matched to a gene: 8. The germline CDR1 and CDR2 sequences are SQVTM and ANQGSEA. The CDR3 sequence is CSVRDREVGGYTF. As DNA, the CDR3 is TGCAGCGTTAGGGACAGGGAAGTCGGTGGCTACACCTTC.

The chain employs TRBV7-2 and TRBJ2-7; D is unresolved. There are 14 residues in the CDR3. Per germline, CDR1 SGHTA and CDR2 FQGNSA. V shed 2 bases and J shed 6 bases, with 14 bases lying between them. The CDR3 coding sequence is TGTGCCAGCAGCTTAAGAACCCAGAACGGCGAGCAGTACTTC. Translated: CASSLRTQNGEQYF.

In DNA, the CDR3 is TGCGCCAGCAGTGAGTCGGGATTATATAATTCACCCCTCCACTTT. It encodes CASSESGLYNSPLHF. The chain couples TRBV10-2 to TRBJ1-6, with unresolved D. Germline V gene data show CDR1 as WSHSY and CDR2 as SAAADI. CDR3 length: 15 amino acids. Trimming took off 0 bases at V and 4 bases at J, with 7 bases between the two ends.

In this sample, this clone turned up a few times. The V gene is TRBV29-1, the J gene TRBJ2-7; 9 bases align to TRBD1. The CDR3 length is 14 residues. V lost 4 bases and J lost 4; bases outside the gene matches: 8. Germline V lookup: CDR1 SQVTM, CDR2 ANQGSEA. The CDR3 sequence is CSVARGQGAYEQYF. CDR3 bases: TGCAGCGTTGCCAGGGGACAGGGAGCGTACGAGCAGTACTTC.

The V call is TRBV28, the J call TRBJ2-7; 7 bases fit TRBD1. Germline-derived CDR1 and CDR2 are MDHEN and SYDVKM. The CDR3 length is 13 residues. The V segment lost 5 bases and the J segment 3 bases; nucleotides outside the gene matches: 4. The CDR3 region has the DNA TGTGCCAGCAGTAGTACAGGGGTCTACGAGCAGTACTTC. Its protein is CASSSTGVYEQYF.

The chain links TRBV29-1 to TRBJ2-7; no definite D call. Germline values: CDR1 SQVTM, CDR2 ANQGSEA. This CDR3 is built from 12 residues. V shed 4 bases and J shed 5 bases, with 12 bases lying between them. DNA for the CDR3: TGCAGCGTTGGTTTAACAGCTGACGAGCAGTACTTC. It translates to CSVGLTADEQYF.

This chain uses TRBV5-4 with TRBJ2-2; D may be TRBD1 or TRBD2 (6 bases each). Trimming took off 1 base at V and 3 bases at J, with 13 bases between the two ends. The CDR3 extends over 16 amino acids. CDR1 and CDR2 (germline): SGHNT, YYREEE (reference sequence). The CDR3 nucleotides read TGTGCCAGCAGCTTGAGGGGGGCTGCGTACACCGGGGAGCTGTTTTTT. Translated, it gives CASSLRGAAYTGELFF. The variable domain in full, with the rest retrieved from reference TRBV5-4 and TRBJ2-2, is ETGVTQSPTHLIKTRGQQVTLRCSSQSGHNTVSWYQQALGQGPQFIFQYYREEENGRGNFPPRFSGLQFPNYSSELNVNALELDDSALYLCASSLRGAAYTGELFFGEGSRLTVL.

V and J are TRBV5-6 and TRBJ1-2; 10 nucleotides line up with TRBD1. This CDR3 is built from 14 residues. Germline V gene data show CDR1 as SGHDT and CDR2 as YYEEEE. Trimming cost V 4 bases and J 4 bases; bases outside gene matches: 4. The CDR3 region is CASSLDRGAYGYTF. Here the CDR3 DNA reads TGTGCCAGCAGCCTGGACAGGGGGGCCTATGGCTACACCTTC. Looking up the rest from reference TRBV5-6 and TRBJ1-2 gives the full variable domain: DAGVTQSPTHLIKTRGQQVTLRCSPKSGHDTVSWYQQALGQGPQFIFQYYEEEERQRGNFPDRFSGHQFPNYSSELNVNALLLGDSALYLCASSLDRGAYGYTFGSGTRLTVV.

This chain links TRBV12-5 with TRBJ2-1; no clear D gene. The germline gives CDR1 LGHNT, CDR2 FRNRAP. The CDR3 covers 13 residues. V lost 5 bases and J lost 5, with 10 bases in between. The CDR3 loop reads CASGPKADNEQFF. The CDR3 nucleotides are TGTGCTAGTGGTCCAAAGGCCGACAATGAGCAGTTCTTC. Complete variable domain (other parts from reference TRBV12-5 and TRBJ2-1): DARVTQTPRHKVTEMGQEVTMRCQPILGHNTVFWYRQTMMQGLELLAYFRNRAPLDDSGMPKDRFSAEMPDATLATLKIQPSEPRDSAVYFCASGPKADNEQFFGPGTRLTVL.

The CDR3 sequence: CASSQVAVTETQYF. Written as DNA, the CDR3 is TGTGCCAGCAGCCAAGTTGCGGTCACGGAGACCCAGTACTTC. The chain uses TRBV4-2 and TRBJ2-5, with D uncertain. The germline V gene encodes CDR1 LGHNA and CDR2 YNFKEQ. The CDR3 runs to 14 residues. V was shortened by 1 base and J by 5 bases, with 11 bases between the two germline ends.

In its sample, this clone was seen a few times. The V gene is TRBV29-1, the J gene TRBJ2-4; D possibly corresponds to TRBD1 (5 bases). CDR3 length: 16 residues. Trimming took off 2 bases at V and 6 bases at J, with 20 bases between the two ends. Germline loops: CDR1 SQVTM, CDR2 ANQGSEA. The CDR3 bases are TGCAGCGTTGAACAGCCCATGATAGGACACGGAAACATTCAGTACTTC. Translation gives CSVEQPMIGHGNIQYF.

The CDR3 bases are TGTGCCAGCAGCTTAGAGGGTGGGGCCCAGTACTTC. The encoded protein is CASSLEGGAQYF. V gene TRBV11-2 combines with J gene TRBJ2-5; D ambiguous. V dropped 0 bases and J dropped 9 bases, with 8 bases sitting between them. Germline V gene lookup returns CDR1 SGHAT and CDR2 FQNNGV. This CDR3 has 12 residues.